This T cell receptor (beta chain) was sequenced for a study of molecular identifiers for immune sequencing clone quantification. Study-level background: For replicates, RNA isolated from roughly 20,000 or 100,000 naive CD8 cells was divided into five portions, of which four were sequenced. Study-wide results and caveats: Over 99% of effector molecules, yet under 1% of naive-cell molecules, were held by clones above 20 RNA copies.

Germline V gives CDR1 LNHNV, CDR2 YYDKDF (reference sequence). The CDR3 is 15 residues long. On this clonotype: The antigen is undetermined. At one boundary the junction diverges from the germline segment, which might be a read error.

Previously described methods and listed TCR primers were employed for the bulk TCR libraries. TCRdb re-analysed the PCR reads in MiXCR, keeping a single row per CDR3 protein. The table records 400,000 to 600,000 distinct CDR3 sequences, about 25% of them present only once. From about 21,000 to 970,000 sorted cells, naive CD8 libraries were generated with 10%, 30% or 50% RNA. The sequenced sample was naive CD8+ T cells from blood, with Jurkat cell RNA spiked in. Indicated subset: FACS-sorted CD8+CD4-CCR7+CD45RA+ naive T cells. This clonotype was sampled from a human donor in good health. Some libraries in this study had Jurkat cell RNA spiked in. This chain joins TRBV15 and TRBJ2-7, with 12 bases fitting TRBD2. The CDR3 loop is CATSRALAGGYEQYF. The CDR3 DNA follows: TGTGCCACCAGCAGAGCCCTAGCGGGGGGGTACGAGCAGTACTTT.